This note documents a single TCR beta chain sequence. What it binds is unknown. The donors were all Caucasian adults (living in Nashville, Tennessee). This entry belongs to a study of shared clonotypes between healthy human individuals. About the study: Each donor's CD4 naive and CD4 memory cells filled three plates apiece, CD8 naive two, and CD8 memory one.

CDR3 length: 14 amino acids. Trimming took off 5 bases at V and 3 bases at J, with 11 bases between the two ends. Germline CDR1 SGHNT, CDR2 YENEEA. At a deep level, the assay was run. Method: immunoSEQ multiplex PCR; TCRdb's copy keeps in-frame clones and lacks some. The data contain about 2.3 million clones, roughly 90% of them singletons. Broader study findings: Richness estimates generally favored naive over memory subsets.

V usage is TRBV11-3 and J usage is TRBJ1-5; weak D call: TRBD1 (5 bases). The receptor was isolated from a man aged 18-30 years in good health. Some clones in this sample may be carry-over from other donors' samples. The sample consisted of naive CD4+ T cells from PBMCs. Subset indicated: CD45RA+ positively selected. CDR3 nucleotide sequence: TGTGCCAGCAGCCTCGGGACTCTCAATCAGCCCCAGCATTTT. It specifies CASSLGTLNQPQHF.